The 4 T cell receptor beta chains below all came from one sample that was sequenced in a study of cytomegalovirus exposure and HLA in healthy donors (dated by TCRdb to the late 2010s). The method behind the library was the immunoSEQ multiplex PCR assay. For the multiplex PCR, a mixture combining 60 forward primers for TCR Vbeta segments and 13 reverse primers for TCR Jbeta segments was used. In TCRdb, the immuneACCESS table is reduced to in-frame sequences with V and J assigned. These tables do not hold every clone; where another copy was compared, an unresolved V gene accounts for under half, and the others remain unexplained. For this sample there are roughly 98,000 clones; roughly 74% appear just once. 13% to 15% of the sample is taken by the ten largest. Sequenced sample: PBMCs. These receptors came from a woman aged 70 to 79 in good health and CMV-seropositive.

The chain carries TRBV7-3 and TRBJ1-1, with 7 nucleotides matching TRBD1. V lost 6 bases and J lost 8; bases outside the gene matches: 6. Germline CDR1 and CDR2: SGHTA and FQGTGA. CDR3 size: 12 residues. The CDR3 sequence: CASSSPGQEAFF. CDR3 coding DNA: TGTGCCAGCAGTTCACCGGGACAGGAAGCTTTCTTT. The full variable domain, with the rest looked up from reference TRBV7-3 and TRBJ1-1, is GAGVSQTPSNKVTEKGKYVELRCDPISGHTALYWYRQSLGQGPEFLIYFQGTGAADDSGLPNDRFFAVRPEGSVSTLKIQRTERGDSAVYLCASSSPGQEAFFGQGTRLTVV.

The table lists this clone with a few counts. This chain connects TRBV2 to TRBJ2-5; no reliable D call. From germline, CDR1 is SNHLY and CDR2 FYNNEI. This CDR3 has 14 residues. The ends were cut back, 5 bases at V and 0 bases at J, with 10 bases in the middle. CDR3 nucleotide sequence: TGTGCCAGCAGTTTTACTTGGTACCAAGAGACCCAGTACTTC. Amino acids: CASSFTWYQETQYF.

This sequence joins TRBV11-2 and TRBJ2-1, with TRBD2 matching 9 bases. Germline V CDR1 and CDR2: SGHAT, FQNNGV. The V segment lost 0 bases and the J segment 10 bases; nucleotides outside the gene matches: 16. The length of the CDR3 is 18 residues. CDR3 coding DNA: TGTGCCAGCAGCTTAGATTCCCCTTTAGCGGGAGTGGTCCGGGAGCAGTTCTTC. Translation gives CASSLDSPLAGVVREQFF. The variable domain in full, with the rest retrieved from reference TRBV11-2 and TRBJ2-1, is EAGVAQSPRYKIIEKRQSVAFWCNPISGHATLYWYQQILGQGPKLLIQFQNNGVVDDSQLPKDRFSAERLKGVDSTLKIQPAKLEDSAVYLCASSLDSPLAGVVREQFFGPGTRLTVL.

The chain combines TRBV7-2 with TRBJ1-2, with D uncertain. V gave up 5 bases and J gave up 8 bases, with 15 bases separating them. CDR1 and CDR2 from the germline V gene are SGHTA and FQGNSA. There are 13 residues in the CDR3. CDR3 residues: CASSTLRVGGYTF. CDR3 DNA sequence: TGTGCCAGCAGCACCCTGAGGGTAGGAGGCTACACCTTC.